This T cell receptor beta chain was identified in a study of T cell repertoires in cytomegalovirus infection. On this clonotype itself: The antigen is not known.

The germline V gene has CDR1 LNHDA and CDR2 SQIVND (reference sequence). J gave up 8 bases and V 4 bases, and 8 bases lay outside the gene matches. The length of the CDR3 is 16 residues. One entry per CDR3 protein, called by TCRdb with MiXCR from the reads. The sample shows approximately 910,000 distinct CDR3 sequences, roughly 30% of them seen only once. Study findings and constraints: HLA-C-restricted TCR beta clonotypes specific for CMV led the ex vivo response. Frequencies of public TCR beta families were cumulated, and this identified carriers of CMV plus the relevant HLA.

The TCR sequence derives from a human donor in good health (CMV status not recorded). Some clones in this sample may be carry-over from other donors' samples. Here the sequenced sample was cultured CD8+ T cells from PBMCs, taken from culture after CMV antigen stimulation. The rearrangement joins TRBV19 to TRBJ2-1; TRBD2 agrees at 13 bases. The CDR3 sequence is CASSTRLLAGGDEQFF. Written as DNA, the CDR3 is TGTGCCAGTAGTACCCGCTTACTAGCGGGGGGGGATGAGCAGTTCTTC.